This T cell receptor beta chain comes out of a study of beta chain features in type 1 diabetes (dated 2018 in TCRdb). At the level of the whole study: No differences in mean age, gender distribution, total cell number or subset yield were found between patients and healthy donors. The study compared TCRB repertoires of sorted circulating CD4+ T cell subsets between recently diagnosed type 1 diabetes patients and matched healthy donors. Across all samples, some 99 million sorted cells were examined, and cell number per subset correlated strongly with RNA yield. Naive and central memory subsets were obtained from all 30 or so donors, but regulatory and stem cell-like memory subsets were isolated from only 8 patients and roughly 8 healthy donors.

The germline V gene encodes CDR1 SGDLS and CDR2 YYNGEE. The CDR3, from cysteine to phenylalanine, totals 15 residues. The sequence is cut down to CDR3 DNA, 45 bases in frame from base 1. V is cut by 4 bases and J by 3 bases, and the space between the germline ends is 17 bases. From each donor, a single peripheral blood sample of approximately 120 mL on average was drawn into heparinised tubes. A BD FACSAria II was used to sort naive, central memory, regulatory and stem cell-like memory CD4+ T cells with a panel that included CD45RO, CCR7, CD25, CD127, CD95 and CD27. Every sorted population had a purity above 95%. Right away, PBMCs were isolated by Lymphoprep density gradient centrifugation and were stained directly, with no culture step. So that batch effects would be minimized, each experiment stained and sorted samples in pairs, pairing one healthy donor with one patient. Concerning this clone itself: Its recognized antigen is unknown. Qualities for individual bases were not recorded, and no much larger clone is one base off.

Study-wide conclusions, independent of this receptor: Naive, central memory and regulatory TCRB repertoires appeared to be more alike among patients than among healthy donors. Because cDNA was sequenced instead of genomic DNA, activated cells with high expression could be over-represented, although the groups did not differ in activation or CD3 levels. In all four CD4+ subsets, TCRB CDR3 length was moderately but significantly shorter in type 1 diabetes patients. HLA sub-analyses involved small numbers of individuals, so any influence of HLA type on TCRB rearrangement remained unresolved. At VDJ recombination sites, patients with type 1 diabetes made fewer insertions and deleted more nucleotides, a pattern implying thymic rearrangement abnormalities. PCR may preferentially amplify shorter templates, but because patient and control samples were amplified and corrected together, any resulting skew would affect both groups equally.

All of the isolated RNA was reverse transcribed with the High Capacity cDNA Reverse Transcription Kit, so expressed TCRB transcripts were sequenced. Deep immunoSEQ sequencing was applied to naive, central memory and regulatory T cell samples, giving an average of about 3.4 million total reads per sample. Sorted cells were lysed in RLT buffer, and RNA was extracted using DNase-treated RNeasy Micro or Mini kits according to cell number. To prevent cross-contamination, every cell subset was processed on its own, while patient and healthy donor samples were processed together. TCRB sequences were amplified from cDNA with the immunoSEQ multiplex PCR, producing 87-bp fragments spanning the CDR3 region. Sequencing of the amplicons was performed on the Illumina HiSeq platform. In the paper's pipeline: PCR bias was corrected computationally using synthetic template baselines, and reads within Hamming distance 2 were collapsed, with unmergeable singletons discarded. By aligning reads against IMGT, V, D and J genes, CDR3 length, and insertions or deletions at six rearrangement sites were assigned. Within each subset, clonotype counts were normalized to sorted cell number, and only after that were true diversity and Gini coefficients computed with the tcR R package. The overlap coefficient, calculated on TCRB nucleotide sequences, was used to measure repertoire sharing. Out-of-frame TCRB sequences from naive cells were analyzed to stand in for the pre-selection repertoire. Here the immuneACCESS table is served through TCRdb, limited to in-frame sequences with V and J called. Missing clones are a known gap in these copies; in checked studies unresolved V genes cover under half, and the rest lacks a known reason. D and trimming come from the DNA, and the V and J calls and clone size come from that table. This sample is represented by a few hundred thousand clones; about 13% of them were singletons. The top ten clonotypes cover roughly 0.015% of the sample.

The sequence joins TRBV9 to TRBJ2-7; TRBD2 could be the D gene, as 6 bases match. Sequenced material: naive CD4+ T cells from blood. This specimen's cell subset or site label, interpreted: true naive CD4+ T cells. The clonotype was recovered from a woman aged 18-29 years with type 1 diabetes. The nucleotides are TGTGCCAGCAGCAAAACCGGGACTCCCAACTACGAGCAGTACTTC. Its protein reads: CASSKTGTPNYEQYF.